These 21 T cell receptor beta chains were sequenced from one sample in a study of T cell responses to AZD1222 COVID-19 vaccine. The method was immunoSEQ multiplex PCR; TCRdb's version includes in-frame clones alone and lacks a portion of them. This sample has around 100,000 clones, with 65% to 85% found just once. Material: peripheral blood, obtained on day 0 of AZD1222 vaccination. The receptor source for this set is an adult in good health.

In its sample, this clone was seen a few times. In DNA, the CDR3 is TGTGCCCCCCCAGGGGGCGCTGGCTACACCTTC. This sequence encodes CAPPGGAGYTF. The chain recombines TRBV6-5 with TRBJ1-2, with 8 bases matching TRBD1. This CDR3 is 11 amino acids long. Germline V gene sequence: CDR1 MNHEY, CDR2 SVGAGI. The junction had 6 bases not matched to a gene; V was cut back by 11 bases and J by 7 bases.

The chain recombines TRBV5-1 with TRBJ1-6, with TRBD1 as a possible D gene (5 bases). This CDR3 region has 16 residues. Between the trimmed V and J ends, which lost 0 bases and 8 bases, there was a span of 15 bases. Germline V CDR1 and CDR2: SGHRS, YFSETQ. The CDR3 region is CASSLAPGGGDSPLHF. CDR3 DNA: TGCGCCAGCAGCTTGGCCCCCGGGGGAGGAGATTCACCCCTCCACTTT.

The J gene is TRBJ1-6, the V gene TRBV5-8; D unclear. V lost 2 bases, J lost 2 bases, and 8 bases lay in between. This CDR3 contains 15 residues. Per the germline V gene, CDR1 is SGHTS and CDR2 is YDEGEE. The chain's CDR3 is CASSFPYTYNSPLHF. The CDR3 DNA reads as TGTGCCAGCAGCTTTCCATACACCTATAATTCACCCCTCCACTTT.

This chain joins TRBV6-2 or TRBV6-3 and TRBJ1-2; D gene ambiguous. Trimming removed 6 bases at V and 1 base at J, with 9 bases between. CDR1 MNHEY and CDR2 SVGEGT come from the germline V gene. The CDR3 consists of 13 residues. Here the CDR3 DNA reads TGTGCCAGCAGCCTGGGCCATAACTATGGCTACACCTTC. This gives the protein CASSLGHNYGYTF.

The V and J genes are TRBV27 and TRBJ2-7, with 7 bases aligning to TRBD1. Unmatched junction bases numbered 6, after V lost 7 bases and J lost 3 bases. This CDR3 contains 13 residues. Germline lookup yields CDR1 MNHEY and CDR2 SMNVEV (reference sequence). The CDR3 spells CASKTTGNYEQYF. As DNA, the CDR3 is TGTGCCAGCAAAACGACAGGGAACTACGAGCAGTACTTC.

The chain links TRBV2 to TRBJ2-1; TRBD2 matches 13 bases. Germline CDR1 and CDR2: SNHLY and FYNNEI. Trimming cost V 5 bases and J 6 bases; bases outside gene matches: 7. The CDR3 length is 16 residues. This chain's CDR3 is CASSYTGTSGANEQFF. DNA for the CDR3: TGTGCCAGCAGTTATACCGGGACTAGCGGGGCCAATGAGCAGTTCTTC.

This sequence joins TRBV7-3 and TRBJ2-4; D assignment may be TRBD1 or TRBD2 (5 bases each). The CDR3 length is 17 residues. The germline V gene has CDR1 SGHTA and CDR2 FQGTGA. Trimming removed 2 bases from V and 2 bases from J, with 16 bases in between. The CDR3 spells CASSLFQGGGTKNIQYF. CDR3 sequence (DNA): TGTGCCAGCAGCTTATTTCAAGGTGGGGGTACCAAAAACATTCAGTACTTC.

J is TRBJ1-6 and V is TRBV7-9, with 8 bases that match TRBD1. The CDR3 sequence is 15 residues long. Germline values: CDR1 SEHNR, CDR2 FQNEAQ (reference sequence). J gave up 9 bases and V 5 bases, and 9 bases lay outside the gene matches. The CDR3 loop is CASSKGRGLSSPLHF. The CDR3 DNA sequence: TGTGCCAGCAGCAAGGGCAGGGGGCTCAGTTCACCCCTCCACTTT.

V and J are TRBV29-1 and TRBJ1-3; no clear D. Looked up from germline, CDR1 is SQVTM and CDR2 is ANQGSEA. V was shortened by 3 bases and J by 0 bases, with 9 bases between the two germline ends. The CDR3 spans 14 residues. CDR3 amino acids: CSVEDFSSGNTIYF. The CDR3 DNA reads TGCAGCGTTGAGGATTTCAGCTCTGGAAACACCATATATTTT.

The V call is TRBV10-3, the J call TRBJ2-2, with 11 bases matching TRBD2. The germline CDR1 and CDR2 sequences are ENHRY and SYGVKD. There are 16 residues in the CDR3. The V gene end was trimmed by 4 bases and the J gene end by 1 base; junction bases not matched to a gene: 2. The CDR3 sequence is CAISGTSGGNTGELFF. The CDR3 nucleotides are TGTGCCATCAGTGGTACTAGCGGGGGGAACACCGGGGAGCTGTTTTTT.

The J gene is TRBJ2-2, the V gene TRBV7-9, with 9 bases identical to TRBD1. V lost 6 bases to trimming and J lost 5 bases; unmatched junction nucleotides: 4. CDR1 is SEHNR and CDR2 is FQNEAQ in the germline V gene (reference sequence). The CDR3 has 14 residues. CDR3 nucleotides: TGTGCCAGCAGTCCCGGGACAGGGACCGGGGAGCTGTTTTTT. This sequence encodes CASSPGTGTGELFF.

This clone was recorded a few times. CDR3 region: CASKVSSYNSPLHF. DNA for the CDR3: TGTGCCAGCAAAGTGAGCTCCTATAATTCACCCCTCCACTTT. The chain has TRBV7-2 and TRBJ1-6, with D hard to call. The CDR3 runs to 14 residues. Germline assignment: CDR1 SGHTA and CDR2 FQGNSA. V was pared by 7 bases and J by 0 bases, with 7 bases between.

The V and J genes are TRBV7-3 and TRBJ2-3; 9 positions match TRBD2. This CDR3 is 15 amino acids long. The V and J ends lost 3 bases and 6 bases, in that order; junction bases with no gene match: 7. Per the germline V gene, CDR1 is SGHTA and CDR2 is FQGTGA. CDR3: CASSFSSGTWDTQYF. In nucleotides, the CDR3 is TGTGCCAGCAGCTTTTCTAGCGGGACCTGGGATACGCAGTATTTT.

The chain recombines TRBV27 with TRBJ1-6, with D perhaps matching TRBD1 (5 bases). CDR1 MNHEY and CDR2 SMNVEV come from the germline V gene (reference sequence). The CDR3 has 15 residues. V was cut by 4 bases and J by 5 bases, with 12 bases left in between. CDR3 DNA: TGTGCCAGCAGTTGGCACAGGAATAATAATTCACCCCTCCACTTT. As protein: CASSWHRNNNSPLHF.

This chain joins TRBV29-1 and TRBJ2-5; 9 positions match TRBD2. Germline trimming cut 7 bases from V and 2 bases from J; bases unmatched to any gene: 5. CDR1 and CDR2 from the germline V gene are SQVTM and ANQGSEA. This CDR3 comprises 13 residues. The CDR3 coding sequence is TGCAGCGGAGGCGGGGGGGTACAAGAGACCCAGTACTTC. Its translation is CSGGGGVQETQYF. The whole variable domain, filled in from reference TRBV29-1 and TRBJ2-5, reads SAVISQKPSRDICQRGTSLTIQCQVDSQVTMMFWYRQQPGQSLTLIATANQGSEATYESGFVIDKFPISRPNLTFSTLTVSNMSPEDSSIYLCSGGGGVQETQYFGPGTRLLVL.

The chain couples TRBV2 to TRBJ2-7, with TRBD1 matching 9 bases. CDR1 and CDR2 (germline): SNHLY, FYNNEI. V trimming: 4 bases; J trimming: 6 bases; junction bases outside the gene matches: 1. The CDR3 sequence is 12 residues long. CDR3 region: CASSGTGAEQYF. CDR3 bases: TGTGCCAGCAGTGGGACAGGGGCCGAGCAGTACTTC.

The CDR3, as DNA: TGTGCCAGCAGCTTAGATCTCGGACAGGGGGCCACCGGGGAGCTGTTTTTT. It specifies CASSLDLGQGATGELFF. This chain joins TRBV11-2 and TRBJ2-2, with 11 bases lining up with TRBD1. V shed 0 bases and J 4 bases; nucleotides not matched to a gene: 4. CDR1 is SGHAT and CDR2 is FQNNGV in the germline V gene. This CDR3 has 17 residues.

The rearrangement uses TRBV6-4 and TRBJ1-5; D perhaps matches TRBD1 (6 bases). Germline V CDR1 and CDR2: MRHNA, SNTAGT. This CDR3 region has 14 residues. Trimming pared 5 bases from V and 7 bases from J, leaving 15 bases between. In nucleotides, the CDR3 is TGTGCCAGCAGTCCGGACAGTTCGTGGCAGCCCCAGCATTTT. It translates to CASSPDSSWQPQHF.

The chain couples TRBV6-5 to TRBJ2-7; TRBD1 matches 7 bases. The J segment lost 3 bases and the V segment lost 5 bases, leaving 7 bases of the junction unmatched. The CDR3 runs 14 residues. Germline assignment: CDR1 MNHEY and CDR2 SVGAGI. This CDR3 reads CASSPRTGNYEQYF. DNA for the CDR3: TGTGCCAGCAGTCCCCGGACAGGAAACTACGAGCAGTACTTC.

The J gene is TRBJ1-6, the V gene TRBV5-1, with unresolved D. The V end lost 0 bases, the J end lost 9 bases, and 16 bases lay between the germline ends. This CDR3 is 16 amino acids long. The germline V gene encodes CDR1 SGHRS and CDR2 YFSETQ. The CDR3 DNA reads as TGCGCCAGCAGCTTGGACAGCCTGGGAAGAGGTTCACCCCTCCACTTT. Amino acid sequence: CASSLDSLGRGSPLHF.

This clone showed up just once. V usage is TRBV7-8 and J usage is TRBJ2-7, with 9 nucleotides matching TRBD2. This CDR3 comprises 16 residues. Germline CDR1 reads SGHVS; CDR2 reads FQNEAQ. V lost 5 bases to trimming and J lost 2 bases; unmatched junction nucleotides: 10. The CDR3 nucleotides are TGTGCCAGCAGCCGACGTAGCGGGGGCCCTACCTACGAGCAGTACTTC. Translated: CASSRRSGGPTYEQYF.